A single sample gave rise to the 23 T cell receptor beta chains below, sequenced in a study of T cell changes during pregnancy in multiple sclerosis. The repertoire was sequenced with immunoSEQ multiplex PCR; TCRdb's copy has only in-frame clones and lacks some. The profile shows tens of thousands of clones, roughly 92% of them singletons. Here the sequenced sample was peripheral blood, taken in the third trimester of pregnancy. The receptor source for this set is a female donor in good health, enrolled as a control in a pregnancy study.

The V and J genes are TRBV7-3 and TRBJ2-4; D is possibly TRBD1 (6 bases). The CDR3 covers 15 residues. The V and J ends lost 0 bases and 6 bases respectively, with 12 bases between them. The germline V gene encodes CDR1 SGHTA and CDR2 FQGTGA. CDR3 residues: CASSLTGGQVNIQYF. The CDR3 coding sequence is TGTGCCAGCAGCTTAACTGGGGGACAAGTAAACATTCAGTACTTC. The variable domain in full, with the rest retrieved from reference TRBV7-3 and TRBJ2-4, is GAGVSQTPSNKVTEKGKYVELRCDPISGHTALYWYRQSLGQGPEFLIYFQGTGAADDSGLPNDRFFAVRPEGSVSTLKIQRTERGDSAVYLCASSLTGGQVNIQYFGAGTRLSVL.

This clone has a single count. This rearrangement joins TRBV25-1 to TRBJ1-3, with D possibly being TRBD1 (6 bases). CDR1 and CDR2 (germline): MGHDK, SYGVNS. Trimming shortened V by 8 bases and J by 12 bases, and 14 bases separated the two germline ends. The CDR3 is 11 residues long. The CDR3 nucleotides are TGTGCCAGCGGAATGGGGGCTCACATATATTTT. It codes for CASGMGAHIYF.

This chain uses TRBV9 with TRBJ1-1; D uncertain. From germline, CDR1 is SGDLS and CDR2 YYNGEE. Deletions cut 3 bases from V and 3 bases from J, with 18 bases between. The CDR3 has 16 residues. CDR3 nucleotide sequence: TGTGCCAGCAGCGGACCAGAGGTCCTGTGGGACACTGAAGCTTTCTTT. It translates to CASSGPEVLWDTEAFF.

The chain carries TRBV7-9 and TRBJ2-7; 8 positions match TRBD1. Per the germline V gene, CDR1 is SEHNR and CDR2 is FQNEAQ (reference sequence). The CDR3 extends over 16 amino acids. The junction had 11 bases not matched to a gene; V was cut back by 3 bases and J by 4 bases. The CDR3 sequence is CASSLAEGTGGYEQYF. CDR3 in DNA: TGTGCCAGCAGCTTGGCCGAGGGAACAGGGGGTTACGAGCAGTACTTC.

This clone was seen a single time. The chain couples TRBV15 to TRBJ2-3; a possible D gene is TRBD2 (6 bases). Trimming took 3 bases from V and 3 from J, leaving 10 bases between them. Per germline, CDR1 LNHNV and CDR2 YYDKDF (reference sequence). The CDR3 contains 14 residues. CDR3 coding DNA: TGTGCCACCAGCAGTTACGGGGGAACAGATACGCAGTATTTT. Its protein is CATSSYGGTDTQYF.

This chain joins TRBV5-4 and TRBJ1-6; 10 nucleotides align to TRBD1. Germline CDR1 reads SGHNT; CDR2 reads YYREEE (reference sequence). This CDR3 has 17 residues. V lost 3 bases, J lost 5 bases, and 8 bases stayed unmatched. The CDR3 sequence: CASSSNDRGPDNSPLHF. The CDR3 nucleotides are TGTGCCAGCAGCTCAAATGACAGGGGGCCAGATAATTCACCCCTCCACTTT.

The CDR3 sequence is CASGGIAHEKLFF. In DNA form, the CDR3 reads TGTGCCAGCGGCGGCATTGCGCACGAAAAACTGTTTTTT. This chain joins TRBV28 and TRBJ1-4, with D hard to call. The CDR3 contains 13 residues. Germline CDR1 is MDHEN and CDR2 is SYDVKM. Trimming took 8 bases from V and 8 from J, leaving 15 bases between them.

The rearrangement joins TRBV2 to TRBJ2-3; D call uncertain. Germline CDR1 reads SNHLY; CDR2 reads FYNNEI. The length of the CDR3 is 11 residues. The germline V and J ends were trimmed by 6 bases and 7 bases, with 8 bases remaining between them. The CDR3 coding sequence is TGTGCCAGCAGCCTAGAGTATACGCAGTATTTT. Amino acids: CASSLEYTQYF.

The rearrangement joins TRBV7-8 to TRBJ2-7; 8 bases match TRBD1. V lost 5 bases, J lost 5 bases, and 8 bases stayed unmatched. CDR3 length: 14 residues. Germline-derived CDR1 and CDR2 are SGHVS and FQNEAQ. The CDR3: CASSLDRGGNEQYF. In DNA form, the CDR3 reads TGTGCCAGCAGCCTAGACAGGGGTGGGAACGAGCAGTACTTC.

The J gene is TRBJ2-2, the V gene TRBV4-1; no firm D call. V lost 1 base and J lost 2, with 8 bases in between. CDR1 and CDR2 (germline): MGHRA, YSYEKL. The length of the CDR3 is 15 residues. The CDR3 here is CASSQGHTNTGELFF. The CDR3, as DNA: TGCGCCAGCAGCCAAGGACATACAAACACCGGGGAGCTGTTTTTT.

V gene TRBV10-2 combines with J gene TRBJ1-3; possible D gene TRBD1, 5 bases. Trimming shortened V by 2 bases and J by 3 bases, and 8 bases separated the two germline ends. The CDR3 contains 14 residues. Germline V CDR1 and CDR2: WSHSY, SAAADI. The CDR3 DNA is TGCGCCAGCAGTGAGGGGGGGAATGGAAACACCATATATTTT. It yields the protein CASSEGGNGNTIYF.

The rearrangement uses TRBV4-3 and TRBJ2-1; D may be TRBD2 (6 bases). The V and J ends lost 0 bases and 4 bases respectively, with 13 bases between them. The germline V gene has CDR1 LGHNA and CDR2 YSLEER. This CDR3 spans 16 amino acids. In DNA, the CDR3 is TGCGCCAGCAGCCAAGATCCGGGAGTTAGGTACAATGAGCAGTTCTTC. Translation: CASSQDPGVRYNEQFF.

This chain links TRBV5-4 with TRBJ2-7; 11 bases align to TRBD2. Germline values: CDR1 SGHNT, CDR2 YYREEE (reference sequence). V was clipped by 3 bases and J by 7 bases; unmatched bases: 15. The CDR3 is made up of 17 amino acids. CDR3 region: CASSSNRGTSGPSEQYF. CDR3 in DNA: TGTGCCAGCAGCTCAAACAGGGGGACTAGCGGACCATCAGAGCAGTACTTC.

V is TRBV4-2 and J is TRBJ2-7; 7 positions match TRBD1. Germline values: CDR1 LGHNA, CDR2 YNFKEQ. The CDR3 is made up of 14 amino acids. V dropped 2 bases and J dropped 2; count of bases not matched to a gene: 3. This CDR3 is CASSQPDRAYEQYF. The CDR3 bases are TGTGCCAGCAGCCAACCAGACAGGGCCTACGAGCAGTACTTC.

The CDR3 bases are TGTGCCAGCAGTGATCCAGGGGTTAACACTGAAGCTTTCTTT. Amino acid sequence: CASSDPGVNTEAFF. This chain connects TRBV6-1 to TRBJ1-1; TRBD1 might be the D (6 bases). The CDR3 consists of 14 residues. Trimming left V 3 bases short and J 2 bases short, with 10 bases between. CDR1 and CDR2 (germline): MNHNS, SASEGT.

The V gene is TRBV25-1, the J gene TRBJ2-4; 7 bases agree with TRBD2. The germline gives CDR1 MGHDK, CDR2 SYGVNS. The CDR3 loop spans 14 amino acids. Unmatched junction bases numbered 4, after V lost 1 base and J lost 7 bases. The CDR3 coding sequence is TGTGCCAGCAGTGAATGGGGGGGACCCAACATTCAGTACTTC. It codes for CASSEWGGPNIQYF.

The V call is TRBV27, the J call TRBJ2-7, with 11 bases lining up with TRBD2. The CDR3 contains 13 residues. Looked up from germline, CDR1 is MNHEY and CDR2 is SMNVEV (reference sequence). V lost 5 bases and J lost 9; bases outside the gene matches: 6. Written as DNA, the CDR3 is TGTGCCAGCAGTCTGGGACTAGCGGCTGTGCAGTACTTC. It encodes CASSLGLAAVQYF.

The V call is TRBV6-6, the J call TRBJ1-5; D ambiguous. The length of the CDR3 is 13 residues. From germline, CDR1 is MNHNY and CDR2 SVGAGI (reference sequence). The V end lost 8 bases, the J end lost 3 bases, and 11 bases lay between the germline ends. In DNA form, the CDR3 reads TGTGCCAGCGAGGGAGACGACAATCAGCCCCAGCATTTT. Translating it yields CASEGDDNQPQHF.

The J gene is TRBJ2-7, the V gene TRBV11-2; D gene ambiguous. This CDR3 contains 11 residues. Germline assignment: CDR1 SGHAT and CDR2 FQNNGV. The germline V and J ends were trimmed by 9 bases and 3 bases, with 9 bases remaining between them. CDR3 sequence (DNA): TGTGCCAGTCAGGCGATCTACGAGCAGTACTTC. The encoded protein is CASQAIYEQYF.

The V and J genes are TRBV28 and TRBJ2-7; 7 bases line up with TRBD1. The CDR3 has 14 amino acids. Germline V gives CDR1 MDHEN, CDR2 SYDVKM. Trimming took 6 bases from V and 0 from J; bases not matched to a gene: 5. The chain's CDR3 is CASSLTGDSYEQYF. DNA of the CDR3: TGTGCCAGCAGCCTTACAGGGGACTCCTACGAGCAGTACTTC.

The gene calls are TRBV5-4 and TRBJ2-5; D gene unclear. In germline, CDR1 is SGHNT, CDR2 YYREEE (reference sequence). This CDR3 contains 14 residues. Between the trimmed V and J ends, which lost 0 bases and 2 bases, there was a span of 8 bases. The CDR3 is CASSLEAEQETQYF. CDR3 nucleotide sequence: TGTGCCAGCAGCTTGGAGGCGGAGCAAGAGACCCAGTACTTC.

J is TRBJ1-1 and V is TRBV18, with 8 positions matching TRBD1. This CDR3 has 14 amino acids. Germline lookup yields CDR1 KGHSH and CDR2 LQKENI. The V segment lost 5 bases and the J segment 4 bases; nucleotides outside the gene matches: 6. The CDR3 DNA is TGTGCCAGCTCAATCGGACAGGGCTTCACTGAAGCTTTCTTT. This translates into CASSIGQGFTEAFF.

The V call is TRBV6-1, the J call TRBJ2-4; the D is unclear. This CDR3 region has 14 residues. V lost 0 bases and J 6 bases, leaving 9 bases between the germline ends. Germline V gene lookup returns CDR1 MNHNS and CDR2 SASEGT. The CDR3 sequence: CASSEASSGNIQYF. In DNA form, the CDR3 reads TGTGCCAGCAGTGAAGCCAGCTCGGGAAACATTCAGTACTTC.